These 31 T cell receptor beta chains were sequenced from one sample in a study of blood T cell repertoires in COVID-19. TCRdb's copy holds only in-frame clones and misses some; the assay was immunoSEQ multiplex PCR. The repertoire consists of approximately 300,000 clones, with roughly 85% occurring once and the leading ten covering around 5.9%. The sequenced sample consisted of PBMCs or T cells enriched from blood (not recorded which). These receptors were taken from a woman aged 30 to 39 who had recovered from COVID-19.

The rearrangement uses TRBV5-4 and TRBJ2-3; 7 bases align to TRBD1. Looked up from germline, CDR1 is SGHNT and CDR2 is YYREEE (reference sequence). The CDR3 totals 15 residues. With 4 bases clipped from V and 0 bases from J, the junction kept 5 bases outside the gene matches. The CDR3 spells CASSSKDRSTDTQYF. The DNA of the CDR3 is TGTGCCAGCAGCAGTAAGGACAGGAGCACAGATACGCAGTATTTT.

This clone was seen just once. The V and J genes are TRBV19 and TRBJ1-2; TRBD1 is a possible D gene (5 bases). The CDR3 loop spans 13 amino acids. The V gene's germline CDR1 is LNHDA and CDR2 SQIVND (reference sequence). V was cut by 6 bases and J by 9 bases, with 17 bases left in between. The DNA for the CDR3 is TGTGCCAGTAGCCTCCAGGGAAGAAGTAGCTACACCTTC. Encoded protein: CASSLQGRSSYTF.

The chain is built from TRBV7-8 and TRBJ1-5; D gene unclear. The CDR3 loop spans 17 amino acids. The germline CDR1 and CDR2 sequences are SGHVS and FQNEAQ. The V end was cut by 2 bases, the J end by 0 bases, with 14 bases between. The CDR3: CASSLSPTPYSNQPQHF. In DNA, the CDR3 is TGTGCCAGCAGCTTATCACCCACTCCTTATAGCAATCAGCCCCAGCATTTT.

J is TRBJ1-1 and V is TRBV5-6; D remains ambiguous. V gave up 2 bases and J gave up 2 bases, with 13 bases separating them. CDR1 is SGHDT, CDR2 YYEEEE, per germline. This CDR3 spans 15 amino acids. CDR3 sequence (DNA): TGTGCCAGCAGCTTCCTACGACGGGTAAACACTGAAGCTTTCTTT. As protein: CASSFLRRVNTEAFF.

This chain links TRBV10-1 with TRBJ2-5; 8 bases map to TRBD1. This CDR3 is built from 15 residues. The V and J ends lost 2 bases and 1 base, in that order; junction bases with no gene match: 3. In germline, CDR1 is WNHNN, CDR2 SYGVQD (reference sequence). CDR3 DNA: TGCGCCAGCAGTGAGGGACAGGGTACCCAAGAGACCCAGTACTTC. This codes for CASSEGQGTQETQYF.

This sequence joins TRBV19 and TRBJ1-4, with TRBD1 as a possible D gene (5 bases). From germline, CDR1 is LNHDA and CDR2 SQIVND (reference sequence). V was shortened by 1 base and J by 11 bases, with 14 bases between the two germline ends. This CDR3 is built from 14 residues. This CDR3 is CASSIGGTQLKLFF. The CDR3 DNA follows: TGTGCCAGTAGTATAGGGGGGACTCAACTTAAACTGTTTTTT.

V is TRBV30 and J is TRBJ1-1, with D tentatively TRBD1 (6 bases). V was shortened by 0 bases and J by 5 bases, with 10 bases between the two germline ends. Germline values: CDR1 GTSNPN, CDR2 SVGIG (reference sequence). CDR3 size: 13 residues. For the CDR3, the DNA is TGTGCCTGGAGTGTACAGGGTTGGACTGAAGCTTTCTTT. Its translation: CAWSVQGWTEAFF.

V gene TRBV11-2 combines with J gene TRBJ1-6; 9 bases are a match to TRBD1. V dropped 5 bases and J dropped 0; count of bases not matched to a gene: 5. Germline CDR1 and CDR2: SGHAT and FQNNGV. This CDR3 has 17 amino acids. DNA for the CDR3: TGTGCCAGCAGCACGACAGGGGGGAGCTCCTATAATTCACCCCTCCACTTT. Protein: CASSTTGGSSYNSPLHF.

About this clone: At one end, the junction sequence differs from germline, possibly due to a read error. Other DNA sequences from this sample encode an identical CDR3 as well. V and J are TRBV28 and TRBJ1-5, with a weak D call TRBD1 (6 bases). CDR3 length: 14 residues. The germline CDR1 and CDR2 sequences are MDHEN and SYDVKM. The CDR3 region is CASSQGHSNQPQHF. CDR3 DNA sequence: TGTGCCAGCAGCCAGGGACACTCCAATCAGCCCCAACATTTT.

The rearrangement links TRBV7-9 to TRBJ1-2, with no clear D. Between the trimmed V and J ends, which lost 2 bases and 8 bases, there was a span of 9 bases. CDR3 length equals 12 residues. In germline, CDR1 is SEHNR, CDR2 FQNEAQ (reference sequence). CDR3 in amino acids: CASSLREEGYTF. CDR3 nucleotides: TGTGCCAGCAGCTTACGGGAAGAAGGCTACACCTTC.

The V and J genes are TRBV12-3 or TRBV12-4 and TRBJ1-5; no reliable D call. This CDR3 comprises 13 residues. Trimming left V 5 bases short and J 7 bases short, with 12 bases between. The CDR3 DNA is TGTGCCAGCAGTCATGAGGGAGGCCAGCCCCAGCATTTT. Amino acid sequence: CASSHEGGQPQHF.

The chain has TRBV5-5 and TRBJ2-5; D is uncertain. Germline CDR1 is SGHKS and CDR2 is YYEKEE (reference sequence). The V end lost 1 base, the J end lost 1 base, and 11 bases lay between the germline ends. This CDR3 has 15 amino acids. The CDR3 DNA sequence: TGTGCCAGCAGCTTGATGTTCAACAGCCAAGAGACCCAGTACTTC. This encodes CASSLMFNSQETQYF. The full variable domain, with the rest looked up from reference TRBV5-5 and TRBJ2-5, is DAGVTQSPTHLIKTRGQQVTLRCSPISGHKSVSWYQQVLGQGPQFIFQYYEKEERGRGNFPDRFSARQFPNYSSELNVNALLLGDSALYLCASSLMFNSQETQYFGPGTRLLVL.

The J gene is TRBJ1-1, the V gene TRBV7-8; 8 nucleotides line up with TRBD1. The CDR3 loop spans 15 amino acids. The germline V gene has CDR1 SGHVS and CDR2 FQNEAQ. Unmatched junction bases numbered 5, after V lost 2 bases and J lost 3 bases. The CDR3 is CASSLSPDRDTEAFF. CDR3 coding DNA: TGTGCCAGCAGCTTATCACCGGACAGGGACACTGAAGCTTTCTTT. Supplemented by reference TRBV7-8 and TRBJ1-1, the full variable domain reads GAGVSQSPRYKVAKRGQDVALRCDPISGHVSLFWYQQALGQGPEFLTYFQNEAQLDKSGLPSDRFFAERPEGSVSTLKIQRTQQEDSAVYLCASSLSPDRDTEAFFGQGTRLTVV.

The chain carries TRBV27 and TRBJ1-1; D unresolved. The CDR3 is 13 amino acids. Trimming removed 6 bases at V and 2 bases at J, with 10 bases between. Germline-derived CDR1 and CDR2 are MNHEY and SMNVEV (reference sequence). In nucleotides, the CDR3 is TGTGCCAGCAGCCCCCTTACTAACACTGAAGCTTTCTTT. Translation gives CASSPLTNTEAFF.

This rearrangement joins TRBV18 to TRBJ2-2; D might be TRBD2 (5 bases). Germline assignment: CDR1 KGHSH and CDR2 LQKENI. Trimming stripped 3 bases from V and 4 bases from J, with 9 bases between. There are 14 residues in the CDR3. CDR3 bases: TGTGCCAGCTCACCTCTGGACTCCACCGGGGAGCTGTTTTTT. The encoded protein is CASSPLDSTGELFF.

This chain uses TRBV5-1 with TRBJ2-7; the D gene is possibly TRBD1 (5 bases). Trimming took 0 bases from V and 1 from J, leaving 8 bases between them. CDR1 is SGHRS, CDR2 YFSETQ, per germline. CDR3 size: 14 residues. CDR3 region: CASSLAQGSYEQYF. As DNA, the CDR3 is TGCGCCAGCAGCTTGGCGCAGGGTTCCTACGAGCAGTACTTC.

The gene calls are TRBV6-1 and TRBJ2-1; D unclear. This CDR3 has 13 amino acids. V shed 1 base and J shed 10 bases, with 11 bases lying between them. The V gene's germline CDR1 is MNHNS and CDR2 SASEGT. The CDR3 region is CASSEDRSGEQFF. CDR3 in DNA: TGTGCCAGCAGTGAAGATCGGTCAGGCGAGCAGTTCTTC.

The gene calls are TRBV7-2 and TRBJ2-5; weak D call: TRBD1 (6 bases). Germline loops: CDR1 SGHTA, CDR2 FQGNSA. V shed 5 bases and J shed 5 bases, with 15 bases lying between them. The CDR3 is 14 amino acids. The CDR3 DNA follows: TGTGCCAGCAGCCCCAGGGGTAAGGCGGAGACCCAGTACTTC. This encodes CASSPRGKAETQYF.

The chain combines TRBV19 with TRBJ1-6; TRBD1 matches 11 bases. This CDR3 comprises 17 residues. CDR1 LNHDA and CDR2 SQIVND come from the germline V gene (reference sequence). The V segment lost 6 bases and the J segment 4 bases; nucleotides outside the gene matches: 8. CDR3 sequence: CASRKPGQGEYNSPLHF. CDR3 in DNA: TGTGCCAGTAGAAAACCGGGACAGGGGGAATATAATTCACCCCTCCACTTT.

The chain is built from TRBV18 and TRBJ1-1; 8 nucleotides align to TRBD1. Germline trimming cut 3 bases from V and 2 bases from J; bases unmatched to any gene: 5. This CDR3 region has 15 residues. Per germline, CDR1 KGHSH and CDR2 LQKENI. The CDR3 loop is CASSPGQGYNTEAFF. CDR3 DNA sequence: TGTGCCAGCTCACCCGGACAGGGATATAACACTGAAGCTTTCTTT.

CDR3 sequence: CASSPGRASGNTIYF. The CDR3 coding sequence is TGTGCCAGCAGCCCCGGGAGGGCCTCTGGAAACACCATATATTTT. The chain links TRBV6-2 or TRBV6-3 to TRBJ1-3; D is unresolved. The CDR3 is 15 amino acids. Germline loops: CDR1 MNHEY, CDR2 SVGEGT. Trimming stripped 6 bases from V and 0 bases from J, with 12 bases between.

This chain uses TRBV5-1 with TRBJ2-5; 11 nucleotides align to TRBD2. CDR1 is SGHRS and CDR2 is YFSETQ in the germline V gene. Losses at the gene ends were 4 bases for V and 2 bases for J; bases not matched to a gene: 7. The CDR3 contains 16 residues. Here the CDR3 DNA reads TGCGCCAGCAGCCCGCTAGCGGGGGGTCCACAAGAGACCCAGTACTTC. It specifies CASSPLAGGPQETQYF.

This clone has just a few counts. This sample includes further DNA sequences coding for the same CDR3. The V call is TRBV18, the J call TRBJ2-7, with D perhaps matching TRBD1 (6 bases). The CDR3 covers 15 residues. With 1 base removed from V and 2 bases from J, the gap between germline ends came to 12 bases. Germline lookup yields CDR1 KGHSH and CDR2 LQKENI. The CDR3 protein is CASSPLGAGTYEQYF. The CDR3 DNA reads TGTGCCAGCTCACCACTGGGGGCAGGGACCTACGAGCAGTACTTC.

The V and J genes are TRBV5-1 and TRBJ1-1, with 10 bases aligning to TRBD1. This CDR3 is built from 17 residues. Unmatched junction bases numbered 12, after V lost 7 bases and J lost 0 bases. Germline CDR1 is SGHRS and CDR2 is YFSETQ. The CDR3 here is CASSPLRDRGLNTEAFF. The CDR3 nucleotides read TGCGCCAGCTCTCCTCTGCGGGACAGGGGCCTGAACACTGAAGCTTTCTTT.

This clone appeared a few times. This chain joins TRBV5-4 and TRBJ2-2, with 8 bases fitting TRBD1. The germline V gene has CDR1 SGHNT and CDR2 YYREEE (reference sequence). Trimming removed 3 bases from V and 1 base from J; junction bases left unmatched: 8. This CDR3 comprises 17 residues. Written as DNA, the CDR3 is TGTGCCAGCAGCTCGGAGCCGGGACAGGAGAACACCGGGGAGCTGTTTTTT. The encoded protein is CASSSEPGQENTGELFF.

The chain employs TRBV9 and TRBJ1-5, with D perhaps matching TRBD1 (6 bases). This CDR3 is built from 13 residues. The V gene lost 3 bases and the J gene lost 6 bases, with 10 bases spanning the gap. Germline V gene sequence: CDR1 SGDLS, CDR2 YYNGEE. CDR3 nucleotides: TGTGCCAGCAGCGACGCAGGGGTTCAGCCCCAGCATTTT. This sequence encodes CASSDAGVQPQHF.

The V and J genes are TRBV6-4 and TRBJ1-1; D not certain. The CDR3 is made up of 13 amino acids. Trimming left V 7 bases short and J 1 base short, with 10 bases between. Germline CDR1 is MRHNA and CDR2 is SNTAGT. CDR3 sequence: CASKLQQNTEAFF. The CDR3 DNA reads TGTGCCAGCAAGCTACAGCAGAACACTGAAGCTTTCTTT.

In nucleotides, the CDR3 is TGTGCCAGCAGCCAAGCCAGGGGGCAAACAGATACGCAGTATTTT. The encoded protein is CASSQARGQTDTQYF. This chain links TRBV3-1 (or the pseudogene TRBV3-2) with TRBJ2-3; 8 bases are a match to TRBD1. The J segment lost 3 bases and the V segment lost 1 base, leaving 3 bases of the junction unmatched. CDR1 LGHDT and CDR2 YNNKEL come from the germline V gene (reference sequence). This CDR3 spans 15 amino acids.

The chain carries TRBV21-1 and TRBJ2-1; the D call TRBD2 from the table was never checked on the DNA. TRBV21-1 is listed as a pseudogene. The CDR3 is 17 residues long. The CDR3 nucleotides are TGTGCCAGCAGCAAATGGACTAGCGGGGGCGTCTACAATGAGCAGTTCTTC. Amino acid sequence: CASSKWTSGGVYNEQFF.

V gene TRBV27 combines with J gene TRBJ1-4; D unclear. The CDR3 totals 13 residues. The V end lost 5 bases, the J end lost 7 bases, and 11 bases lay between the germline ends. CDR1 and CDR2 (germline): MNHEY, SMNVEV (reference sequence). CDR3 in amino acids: CASSPPRSEKLFF. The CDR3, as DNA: TGTGCCAGCAGTCCCCCGCGGAGTGAAAAACTGTTTTTT.

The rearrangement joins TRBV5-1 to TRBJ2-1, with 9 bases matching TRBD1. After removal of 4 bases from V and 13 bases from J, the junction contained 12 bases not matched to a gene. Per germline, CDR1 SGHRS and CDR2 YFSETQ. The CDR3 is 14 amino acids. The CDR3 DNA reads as TGCGCCAGCAGCCAACCCGGGACAGGGTCATCTCAGTTCTTC. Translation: CASSQPGTGSSQFF. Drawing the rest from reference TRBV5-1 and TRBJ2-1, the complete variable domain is KAGVTQTPRYLIKTRGQQVTLSCSPISGHRSVSWYQQTPGQGLQFLFEYFSETQRNKGNFPGRFSGRQFSNSRSEMNVSTLELGDSALYLCASSQPGTGSSQFFGPGTRLTVL.